The source of this TCR beta chain is a study of blood T cell repertoires in COVID-19. Study information: COVID-19 samples collected from the United States, Italy and Spain covered acute and convalescent phases. T cells, B-cell-depleted T cells, or PBMCs provided the cDNA or gDNA that served as material.

Germline V CDR1 and CDR2: MNHNY, SVGAGI (reference sequence). V lost 8 bases and J 7 bases, leaving 24 bases between the germline ends. The CDR3 totals 16 residues. Original data processing: Amplification of reference gene primers provided the estimated nucleated cell counts. TCRdb's copy holds only in-frame clones and misses some; the assay was immunoSEQ multiplex PCR. D and trimming were read from the DNA, whereas the V and J calls and clone size are those reported in that table. The repertoire holds 110,000 or so clones, with 85% to 90% as singletons. This sequence joins TRBV6-6 and TRBJ1-5; D not resolved. This TCR derives from a woman in her fifties or sixties with acute or convalescent COVID-19. Sequenced sample: peripheral blood. In DNA, the CDR3 is TGTGCCAGCCGGATATCTGGGCGATCCCGGGAACAGCCCCAGCATTTT. It specifies CASRISGRSREQPQHF.